This T cell receptor (beta chain) is from a study of shared clonotypes between healthy human individuals. This clone appeared once. Here immunoSEQ multiplex PCR was the method, and the copy in TCRdb shows in-frame clones only, minus some. This sample has around 1.5 million clones, with 95% to 99% found just once. CDR1 GTSNPN and CDR2 SVGIG come from the germline V gene (reference sequence). The CDR3 covers 15 residues. Deletions cut 3 bases from V and 3 bases from J, with 18 bases between. Sequences were obtained from naive CD4+ T cells sorted from blood. The sample's subset: CD45RA+ positively selected. V usage is TRBV30 and J usage is TRBJ2-7; the D gene could be TRBD1 or TRBD2 (6 bases each). The receptor comes from a man aged 25 to 40 in good health. The CDR3 DNA is TGTGCCTGGAGCATAAAGGGGGGACGAGGCTACGAGCAGTACTTC. Translation gives CAWSIKGGRGYEQYF.